This T cell receptor beta chain was obtained from a study of blood T cells in healthy people across ages. Findings and caveats of the study: Observed TCR beta diversity showed a strong correlation with the percentage of naive T cells as measured by flow cytometry.

Next came a second PCR, run for about 7 to 12 cycles, which used a sample-barcoded 5' primer along with a J-beta primer mix. Every sample produced at least 2.5 million CDR3-containing paired-end reads. TCRdb passed the 5' RACE reads through MiXCR, listing each CDR3 protein once. This repertoire shows approximately 810,000 distinct CDR3 sequences, 35% to 40% found once; its top ten account for approximately 12%. Total RNA amounts of at least 5.5 micrograms were extracted per sample. Points on this clonotype: Its cognate antigen is unknown.

Germline V gene lookup returns CDR1 KGHDR and CDR2 SFDVKD. The CDR3 loop spans 12 amino acids. Trimming stripped 9 bases from V and 11 bases from J, with 18 bases between. The V and J genes are TRBV24-1 and TRBJ2-5, with TRBD2 as a possible D gene (6 bases). What was sequenced was blood. The receptor was derived from a man between 18 and 35 years old in good health. The CDR3: CATSSGGGEQYF. CDR3 DNA sequence: TGTGCCACCTCCTCCGGGGGTGGTGAGCAGTACTTC.